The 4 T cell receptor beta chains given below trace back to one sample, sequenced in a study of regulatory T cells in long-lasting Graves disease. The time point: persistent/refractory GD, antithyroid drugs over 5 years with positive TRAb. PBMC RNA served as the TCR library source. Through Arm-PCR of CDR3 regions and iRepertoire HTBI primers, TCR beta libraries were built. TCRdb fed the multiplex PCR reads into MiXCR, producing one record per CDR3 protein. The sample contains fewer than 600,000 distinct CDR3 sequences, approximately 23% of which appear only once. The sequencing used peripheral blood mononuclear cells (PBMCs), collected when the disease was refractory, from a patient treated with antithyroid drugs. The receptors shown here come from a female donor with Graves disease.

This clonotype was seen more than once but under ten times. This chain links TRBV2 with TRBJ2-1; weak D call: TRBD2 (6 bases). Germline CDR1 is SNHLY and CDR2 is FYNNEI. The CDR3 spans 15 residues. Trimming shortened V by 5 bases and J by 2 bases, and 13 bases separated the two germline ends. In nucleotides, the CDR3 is TGTGCCAGCAGTCTCGGGGGAGGCCCCTACAATGAGCAGTTCTTC. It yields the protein CASSLGGGPYNEQFF.

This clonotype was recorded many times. The CDR3 nucleotides are TGTGCCAGCAGCCCGACTCGCTCCTACGAGCAGTACTTC. Residues: CASSPTRSYEQYF. V and J are TRBV27 and TRBJ2-7; no reliable D call. CDR1 and CDR2 from the germline V gene are MNHEY and SMNVEV (reference sequence). The CDR3 extends over 13 amino acids. V lost 6 bases to trimming and J lost 0 bases, with 9 bases between them.

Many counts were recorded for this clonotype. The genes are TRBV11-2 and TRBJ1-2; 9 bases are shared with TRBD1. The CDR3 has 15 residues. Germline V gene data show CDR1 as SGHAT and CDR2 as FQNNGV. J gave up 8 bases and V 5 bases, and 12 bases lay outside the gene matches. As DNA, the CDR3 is TGTGCCAGCAGCCACCTCCGGGACAGGGCGGTCGGCTACACCTTC. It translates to CASSHLRDRAVGYTF.

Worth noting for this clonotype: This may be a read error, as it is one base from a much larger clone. The CDR3 region is CASSVFGGRTNEKLSF. The CDR3 DNA reads as TGTGCCAGCAGTGTGTTTGGGGGCAGGACTAATGAAAAACTGTCTTTT. The chain employs TRBV3-2 and TRBJ1-4; whether TRBD1, the table's D call, matches the DNA was not checked. TRBV3-2 corresponds to a pseudogene. The CDR3 spans 16 residues.